These T cell receptor beta chains were read from a single sample in a study of T cell changes during pregnancy in multiple sclerosis. Sequenced by immunoSEQ multiplex PCR; TCRdb stores in-frame clones only, minus some. The table shows 40,000 or so clones, with 75% to 95% occurring only once. The sequences come from CD8+ T cells from peripheral blood mononuclear cells, collected in the second trimester of pregnancy. These receptors were obtained from a female donor with multiple sclerosis, enrolled in a pregnancy study. Each CDR3 is given with its conserved first and last residue. The order of the fields is V gene, clone size, D gene, J gene, CDR3 DNA, CDR3 protein. D genes are given only for firm matches. Where a row states a size, it is once, few, many or the class of an expanded clone; other rows omit it.

TRBV7-8	-	-	TRBJ1-2	TGTGCCAGCAGCCTGAGCTATGGCTACACCTTC	CASSLSYGYTF
TRBV6-4	-	TRBD2	TRBJ2-3	TGTGCCAGCGGCCCTAGCGGGGAGAGCACAGATACGCAGTATTTT	CASGPSGESTDTQYF
TRBV4-3	once	-	TRBJ2-5	TGCGCCAGCAGCCAGCACGCCAGGGTCCAAGAGACCCAGTACTTC	CASSQHARVQETQYF
TRBV7-6	-	TRBD2	TRBJ2-7	TGTGCCAGCAGCGCGGGACTAGCGTCTTCCCACGAGCAGTACTTC	CASSAGLASSHEQYF
TRBV30	-	-	TRBJ1-1	TGTGCCTGGAATTACTGGAACACTGAAGCTTTCTTT	CAWNYWNTEAFF
TRBV14	-	-	TRBJ2-1	TGTGCCAGCAGCCATGCAGGGCTGAATGAGCAGTTCTTC	CASSHAGLNEQFF
TRBV18	-	TRBD1	TRBJ1-1	TGTGCCAGCTCAACGGCGGGACAGTTATCCTTTTTATACACTGAAGCTTTCTTT	CASSTAGQLSFLYTEAFF
TRBV29-1	-	-	TRBJ1-1	TGCAGCGTTGTACCCGGCGGGACTGAAGCTTTCTTT	CSVVPGGTEAFF
TRBV7-9	-	-	TRBJ2-7	TGTGCCAGTACGGACAGATTCTACGAGCAGTACTTC	CASTDRFYEQYF
TRBV5-6	-	-	TRBJ1-2	TGTGCCAGCAGCTTGGACCTCGTTGCAGTTAACTATGGCTACACCTTC	CASSLDLVAVNYGYTF
TRBV5-5	-	TRBD1	TRBJ1-4	TGTGCCAGCAGCCTTCCGGGACAGGGCCTTAATGAAAAACTGTTTTTT	CASSLPGQGLNEKLFF
TRBV7-8	-	-	TRBJ1-1	TGTGCCAGCAGCTTGTATAGTTCTGAAGCTTTCTTT	CASSLYSSEAFF
TRBV7-9	-	-	TRBJ1-1	TGTGCCAGCAGCTCTGGCTGGAACACTGAAGCTTTCTTT	CASSSGWNTEAFF
TRBV6-1	-	-	TRBJ2-7	TGTGCCAGCAGCCCCCTCGGATCAGGCTACGAGCAGTACTTC	CASSPLGSGYEQYF
TRBV19	-	-	TRBJ2-1	TGTGCCAGTAGTAGGACTTTGAGCTCCTACAATGAGCAGTTCTTC	CASSRTLSSYNEQFF
TRBV12-5	-	-	TRBJ1-2	TGTGCTAGTGGTTTGGTACTCTCTGAGGTAGCCAACTATGGCTACACCTTC	CASGLVLSEVANYGYTF
TRBV11-2	once	-	TRBJ2-2	TGTGCCAGCAGCTATAGGACCACAGGCCCTCCCCAGAACACCGGGGAGCTGTTTTTT	CASSYRTTGPPQNTGELFF
TRBV19	-	-	TRBJ1-1	TGTGCCAGTAGTTTCCGACAGGTTCACACTGAAGCTTTCTTT	CASSFRQVHTEAFF
TRBV14	-	-	TRBJ2-5	TGTGCCAGCAGCCAACCCACAGGGTTTGACCAAGAGACCCAGTACTTC	CASSQPTGFDQETQYF
TRBV12-5	-	-	TRBJ2-1	TGTGCTAGTGGTTTAAGCGGCGAGCAGTTCTTC	CASGLSGEQFF
TRBV7-9	-	-	TRBJ1-1	TGTGCCAGCCTCCGGGGGGCAGGCACTGAAGCTTTCTTT	CASLRGAGTEAFF
TRBV4-3	-	-	TRBJ2-3	TGCGCCAGCAGCCAAGATAACGTCCGGGGGAGCACAGATACGCAGTATTTT	CASSQDNVRGSTDTQYF